This entry lists 25 T cell receptor beta chains sequenced from one sample in a study of blood T cell repertoires in COVID-19. Assay: immunoSEQ multiplex PCR; the TCRdb copy retains only in-frame clones and omits some. The sample consists of some 260,000 clones, 88% of them appearing once. The material sequenced was peripheral blood. These TCRs come from a human donor in a cohort sampled during active COVID-19.

The rearrangement links TRBV6-5 to TRBJ1-2; TRBD1 agrees at 8 bases. The CDR3 consists of 15 residues. The germline CDR1 and CDR2 sequences are MNHEY and SVGAGI. Trimming cost V 7 bases and J 4 bases; bases outside gene matches: 11. The CDR3 is CASTSPDRAAYGYTF. CDR3 sequence (DNA): TGTGCCAGCACCTCACCGGACAGGGCCGCCTATGGCTACACCTTC.

The chain employs TRBV18 and TRBJ2-7; D is possibly TRBD1 (6 bases). Germline CDR1 reads KGHSH; CDR2 reads LQKENI. V was cut by 8 bases and J by 3 bases, with 20 bases left in between. The CDR3 contains 15 residues. The CDR3 DNA follows: TGTGCCAGCCGCCCACAGCAGGGGCGCTTCTACGAGCAGTACTTC. Protein product: CASRPQQGRFYEQYF.

J is TRBJ1-1 and V is TRBV3-1 (or the pseudogene TRBV3-2), with no clear D. CDR3 length: 10 residues. Germline V gene sequence: CDR1 LGHDT, CDR2 YNNKEL (reference sequence). Trimming shortened V by 3 bases and J by 9 bases, and 5 bases separated the two germline ends. This chain's CDR3 is CASSQAQAFF. The CDR3 region has the DNA TGTGCCAGCAGCCAGGCCCAAGCTTTCTTT.

The V gene is TRBV14, the J gene TRBJ1-1; 8 bases fit TRBD1. This CDR3 spans 15 amino acids. Trimming removed 5 bases from V and 5 bases from J; junction bases left unmatched: 10. Germline lookup yields CDR1 SGHDN and CDR2 FVKESK. The DNA for the CDR3 is TGTGCCAGCAGCAACCTGGGACAGGAGGGGACTGAAGCTTTCTTT. It is translated as CASSNLGQEGTEAFF. The complete variable domain, with remaining parts taken from reference TRBV14 and TRBJ1-1, reads EAGVTQFPSHSVIEKGQTVTLRCDPISGHDNLYWYRRVMGKEIKFLLHFVKESKQDESGMPNNRFLAERTGGTYSTLKVQPAELEDSGVYFCASSNLGQEGTEAFFGQGTRLTVV.

The genes are TRBV14 and TRBJ2-7, with 8 bases aligning to TRBD2. This CDR3 is built from 16 residues. CDR1 SGHDN and CDR2 FVKESK come from the germline V gene. The ends lost 2 bases at V and 6 bases at J; junction bases unmatched: 12. The CDR3 DNA follows: TGTGCCAGCAGCCAACAGGCTTCGGGGGGGGATTCCGAGCAGTACTTC. Translation gives CASSQQASGGDSEQYF.

This clone was seen only once. The V gene is TRBV7-9, the J gene TRBJ1-1, with D maybe TRBD1 (5 bases). Deletions cut 3 bases from V and 1 base from J, with 6 bases between. Germline V gives CDR1 SEHNR, CDR2 FQNEAQ (reference sequence). This CDR3 has 13 residues. The CDR3: CASSLTANTEAFF. The CDR3 DNA reads as TGTGCCAGCAGCTTGACAGCGAACACTGAAGCTTTCTTT.

The chain employs TRBV24-1 and TRBJ1-4; TRBD1 might be the D (6 bases). This CDR3 is built from 16 residues. Looked up from germline, CDR1 is KGHDR and CDR2 is SFDVKD. The ends were cut back, 3 bases at V and 6 bases at J, with 16 bases in the middle. The CDR3 DNA follows: TGTGCCACCAGTGATCGAACCGGGACACCTTATGAAAAACTGTTTTTT. Translation: CATSDRTGTPYEKLFF.

The rearrangement uses TRBV7-2 and TRBJ2-3; D possibly corresponds to TRBD1 (6 bases). Germline assignment: CDR1 SGHTA and CDR2 FQGNSA. The CDR3 has 15 residues. V dropped 6 bases and J dropped 3 bases, with 16 bases sitting between them. As DNA, the CDR3 is TGTGCCAGCAGACCGACAGGAAGTCGTACAGATACGCAGTATTTT. The encoded protein is CASRPTGSRTDTQYF.

The chain is built from TRBV19 and TRBJ1-1; D uncertain. Trimming removed 8 bases at V and 1 base at J, with 14 bases between. Germline-derived CDR1 and CDR2 are LNHDA and SQIVND (reference sequence). CDR3 size: 14 residues. CDR3 amino acids: CASLSQRRNTEAFF. The CDR3 coding sequence is TGTGCCAGTCTGTCTCAGCGGCGGAACACTGAAGCTTTCTTT.

This sequence joins TRBV7-2 and TRBJ2-1; perhaps TRBD2 as D (7 bases). The CDR3 contains 16 residues. V was cut by 3 bases and J by 4 bases, with 16 bases left in between. Germline values: CDR1 SGHTA, CDR2 FQGNSA. In DNA, the CDR3 is TGTGCCAGCAGCTTTGACGGGGAGGGGGTTTACAATGAGCAGTTCTTC. It translates to CASSFDGEGVYNEQFF.

The rearrangement links TRBV30 to TRBJ2-5, with D possibly TRBD1 on 6 matching bases. The CDR3 is 11 amino acids. V was pared by 4 bases and J by 5 bases, with 8 bases between. Germline values: CDR1 GTSNPN, CDR2 SVGIG (reference sequence). CDR3 sequence (DNA): TGTGCCTGGATCCAGGGGGAGACCCAGTACTTC. Translated, it gives CAWIQGETQYF.

CDR3 sequence reads: CASSYSDSVYGYTF. The CDR3 DNA reads as TGTGCCAGCAGTTATTCCGACAGTGTCTATGGCTACACCTTC. The chain uses TRBV6-9 and TRBJ1-2, with D tentatively TRBD1 (5 bases). V shed 0 bases and J shed 4 bases, with 9 bases lying between them. Germline CDR1 is MNHGY and CDR2 is SVAAGI. CDR3 length equals 14 residues.

The chain is built from TRBV7-9 and TRBJ1-1, with 7 bases fitting TRBD1. Trimming removed 5 bases from V and 0 bases from J; junction bases left unmatched: 3. Per germline, CDR1 SEHNR and CDR2 FQNEAQ (reference sequence). This CDR3 contains 14 residues. The CDR3 region has the DNA TGTGCCAGCAGCCAGACAGGGTTGAACACTGAAGCTTTCTTT. The encoded protein is CASSQTGLNTEAFF.

This sequence joins TRBV7-3 and TRBJ1-2; D perhaps matches TRBD1 (6 bases). There are 13 residues in the CDR3. V dropped 5 bases and J dropped 4 bases, with 11 bases sitting between them. Germline CDR1 and CDR2: SGHTA and FQGTGA. The CDR3 reads CASSPDRLYGYTF. The CDR3 nucleotides are TGTGCCAGCAGCCCCGACAGGCTCTATGGCTACACCTTC. The variable domain in full, completed from reference TRBV7-3 and TRBJ1-2, reads GAGVSQTPSNKVTEKGKYVELRCDPISGHTALYWYRQSLGQGPEFLIYFQGTGAADDSGLPNDRFFAVRPEGSVSTLKIQRTERGDSAVYLCASSPDRLYGYTFGSGTRLTVV.

The chain couples TRBV6-1 to TRBJ1-5; D unresolved. CDR1 and CDR2 from the germline V gene are MNHNS and SASEGT. Between the trimmed V and J ends, which lost 2 bases and 0 bases, there was a span of 8 bases. CDR3 size: 15 residues. CDR3 region: CASSESIYSNQPQHF. The CDR3 DNA follows: TGTGCCAGCAGTGAAAGCATTTATAGCAATCAGCCCCAGCATTTT.

This chain joins TRBV4-3 and TRBJ2-4, with TRBD2 matching over 9 bases. The germline gives CDR1 LGHNA, CDR2 YSLEER. The CDR3 spans 16 residues. Trimming removed 1 base from V and 9 bases from J; junction bases left unmatched: 10. DNA of the CDR3: TGCGCCAGCAGCCAAGGATCAACGGGACTAGCAAGCATTCAGTACTTC. Its protein is CASSQGSTGLASIQYF.

This rearrangement joins TRBV30 to TRBJ2-3, with 7 bases fitting TRBD1. CDR1 is GTSNPN and CDR2 is SVGIG in the germline V gene (reference sequence). Trimming took 5 bases from V and 3 from J; bases not matched to a gene: 14. The CDR3 loop spans 16 amino acids. CDR3 region: CAWGGQTGAITDTQYF. CDR3 coding DNA: TGTGCCTGGGGGGGCCAAACAGGGGCAATAACAGATACGCAGTATTTT.

The chain employs TRBV4-3 and TRBJ1-3; D remains unclear. The CDR3 totals 18 residues. Germline lookup yields CDR1 LGHNA and CDR2 YSLEER. The V end lost 0 bases, the J end lost 0 bases, and 15 bases lay between the germline ends. The CDR3 coding sequence is TGCGCCAGCAGCCAAGATAGTTTTGGGAGAGTCTCTGGAAACACCATATATTTT. Translation gives CASSQDSFGRVSGNTIYF.

The chain carries TRBV5-1 and TRBJ2-3; possibly TRBD2 for D (5 bases). V gave up 0 bases and J gave up 6 bases, with 14 bases separating them. This CDR3 is 15 amino acids long. CDR1 SGHRS and CDR2 YFSETQ come from the germline V gene. As DNA, the CDR3 is TGCGCCAGCAGCTTGGAAGGTACGCAGCGGGATACGCAGTATTTT. This encodes CASSLEGTQRDTQYF.

The gene calls are TRBV6-5 and TRBJ1-4, with D maybe TRBD1 (5 bases). The CDR3 covers 14 residues. The V and J ends lost 2 bases and 9 bases respectively, with 13 bases between them. Germline V gene lookup returns CDR1 MNHEY and CDR2 SVGAGI. This CDR3 reads CASSYRWQGKKLFF. The CDR3 DNA reads TGTGCCAGCAGTTACCGGTGGCAGGGAAAAAAACTGTTTTTT.

The chain has TRBV27 and TRBJ1-1; maybe TRBD1 (5 bases). The ends were cut back, 0 bases at V and 7 bases at J, with 9 bases in the middle. Germline lookup yields CDR1 MNHEY and CDR2 SMNVEV (reference sequence). CDR3 size: 13 residues. CDR3 in DNA: TGTGCCAGCAGTTTATCGGCGGGGCATGAAGCTTTCTTT. It codes for CASSLSAGHEAFF.

J is TRBJ1-2 and V is TRBV9; no clear D. Trimming left V 0 bases short and J 3 bases short, with 9 bases between. Germline lookup yields CDR1 SGDLS and CDR2 YYNGEE. The CDR3 totals 14 residues. The DNA of the CDR3 is TGTGCCAGCAGCGTAGGAGAGGGATACTATGGCTACACCTTC. Translation gives CASSVGEGYYGYTF.

This clone was counted between two and nine times. The chain is built from TRBV30 and TRBJ2-7; 9 nucleotides match TRBD1. CDR1 GTSNPN and CDR2 SVGIG come from the germline V gene (reference sequence). V lost 4 bases, J lost 4 bases, and 2 bases stayed unmatched. The CDR3 is made up of 12 amino acids. The CDR3, as DNA: TGTGCCTGGAAACAGGGGGCATACGAGCAGTACTTC. This sequence encodes CAWKQGAYEQYF.

This clone was found once. The V call is TRBV9, the J call TRBJ2-7; 7 nucleotides line up with TRBD2. V shed 4 bases and J 7 bases; nucleotides not matched to a gene: 14. The CDR3 covers 15 residues. Germline V gives CDR1 SGDLS, CDR2 YYNGEE. The CDR3 loop reads CASSLHGEGQGEQYF. The CDR3 nucleotides read TGTGCCAGCAGCCTCCATGGGGAGGGCCAAGGTGAGCAGTACTTC.

The rearrangement links TRBV28 to TRBJ2-7, with 11 nucleotides matching TRBD2. CDR3 length equals 13 residues. The germline V gene has CDR1 MDHEN and CDR2 SYDVKM. The junction had 4 bases not matched to a gene; V was cut back by 3 bases and J by 9 bases. This CDR3 is CASSLGLAAVQYF. CDR3 coding DNA: TGTGCCAGCAGTTTGGGACTAGCGGCTGTGCAGTACTTC.